A selection of T cell receptor beta chains follows, all from one sample in a study of OX40 agonist ivuxolimab in advanced cancers. TCRdb keeps only in-frame clones here, not all; method: immunoSEQ multiplex PCR. The sample records tens of thousands of clones, around 93% being singletons. The input for sequencing was CD4+ or CD8+ T cells sorted from blood, taken in a trial of the OX40 agonist ivuxolimab. Receptors were obtained from an adult with an advanced solid tumor such as melanoma, head and neck, liver or kidney cancer. The CDR3 runs from the conserved cysteine through the conserved F or W. D genes are given only for firm matches. Size tells how often a clone was seen (once, few, many) or the class of an expanded clone, and some rows leave it out.

d_gene: NA
abundance: NA
v_gene: TRBV6-5
j_gene: TRBJ1-1
CDR3nt: TGTGCCAGCACATCGCAAAACGGAGGTGAAGCTTTCTTT
CDR3aa: CASTSQNGGEAFF

d_gene: NA
abundance: NA
v_gene: TRBV7-8
j_gene: TRBJ1-2
CDR3nt: TGTGCCAGCTTCATCTCACCCTATGGCTACACCTTC
CDR3aa: CASFISPYGYTF

d_gene: NA
abundance: NA
v_gene: TRBV29-1
j_gene: TRBJ2-1
CDR3nt: TGCAGCGTTGAGCAGGAGTACAATGAGCAGTTCTTC
CDR3aa: CSVEQEYNEQFF

d_gene: NA
abundance: NA
v_gene: TRBV9
j_gene: TRBJ2-2
CDR3nt: TGTGCCAGCAGCGTAGTAGACGCCGGGGAGCTGTTTTTT
CDR3aa: CASSVVDAGELFF

d_gene: NA
abundance: NA
v_gene: TRBV6-6
j_gene: TRBJ2-7
CDR3nt: TGTGCCAGCAGGAGGGGGGACGAGCAGTACTTC
CDR3aa: CASRRGDEQYF

d_gene: TRBD1
abundance: NA
v_gene: TRBV27
j_gene: TRBJ2-7
CDR3nt: TGTGCCAGCTGGCGTTTGGGACAGGCCCCCTACGAGCAGTACTTC
CDR3aa: CASWRLGQAPYEQYF

d_gene: NA
abundance: NA
v_gene: TRBV6-5
j_gene: TRBJ2-2
CDR3nt: TGTGCCAGCAGTCCCCAAGGGAAAGTAAGGGGGGAGCTGTTTTTT
CDR3aa: CASSPQGKVRGELFF

d_gene: NA
abundance: NA
v_gene: TRBV7-6
j_gene: TRBJ2-1
CDR3nt: TGTGCCAGCAGCAACCGGGACAACTCCTACAATGAGCAGTTCTTC
CDR3aa: CASSNRDNSYNEQFF

d_gene: TRBD1
abundance: NA
v_gene: TRBV5-1
j_gene: TRBJ2-7
CDR3nt: TGCGCCAGCAGTGCCGGGACAGGGGGTATTGAGCAGTACTTC
CDR3aa: CASSAGTGGIEQYF

d_gene: TRBD2
abundance: NA
v_gene: TRBV9
j_gene: TRBJ2-7
CDR3nt: TGTGCCAGCAGCGGTGGGGGGACTAGCGGAATCTACGAGCAGTACTTC
CDR3aa: CASSGGGTSGIYEQYF

d_gene: NA
abundance: NA
v_gene: TRBV6-5
j_gene: TRBJ2-1
CDR3nt: TGTGCCAGCAGTTACCGTGGACCATACAATGAGCAGTTCTTC
CDR3aa: CASSYRGPYNEQFF

d_gene: NA
abundance: many
v_gene: TRBV7-8
j_gene: TRBJ2-1
CDR3nt: TGTGCCAGCACAACAGGGTACAATGAGCAGTTCTTC
CDR3aa: CASTTGYNEQFF

d_gene: NA
abundance: NA
v_gene: TRBV2
j_gene: TRBJ2-7
CDR3nt: TGTGCCAGCAGCTACGGGACCGAGAACGAGCAGTACTTC
CDR3aa: CASSYGTENEQYF

d_gene: TRBD1
abundance: NA
v_gene: TRBV28
j_gene: TRBJ2-2
CDR3nt: TGTGCCAGCAGCCCCGGGACAGGGGAATCCGGGGAGCTGTTTTTT
CDR3aa: CASSPGTGESGELFF